This is a list of T cell receptor beta chains from one sample in a study of patients and donors after allogeneic stem cell transplantation. Using its own MiXCR run on the RT-PCR reads, TCRdb lists one record per CDR3 protein. The profile shows 80,000 to 90,000 distinct CDR3 sequences, 40% to 60% of them singletons. Input material: blood, either unsorted or a sorted T cell fraction (not recorded which). These receptor sequences come from a human donor who was either an allogeneic HSCT recipient or a stem cell or donor lymphocyte infusion donor (not recorded which). It is not recorded whose cells these are; they may come from a transplant donor. Each CDR3 is given with its conserved first and last residue. The D gene is left open where the match is weak. Clone size is stated in some rows and not others, as once, few, many or a class when expanded.

>-|TRBJ2-1|TRBD2|TRBV7-9
TGTGCCAGCAGCTTCTATTCCACTAGCGGGAGGCCCAATGAGCAGTTCTTC
CASSFYSTSGRPNEQFF
>-|TRBJ1-2|-|TRBV4-3
TGCGCCAGCAGCCAACCGACGGGAAATGCGCATGGCTACACCTTC
CASSQPTGNAHGYTF
>few|TRBJ1-2|-|TRBV5-1
TGCGCCAGCACCCTGGGGACCATTTACTATGGCTACACCTTC
CASTLGTIYYGYTF
>-|TRBJ1-5|-|TRBV10-3
TGTGCCATCAGTGAGACCGGCCTTAATCAGCCCCAGCATTTT
CAISETGLNQPQHF
>-|TRBJ1-1|TRBD1|TRBV28
TGTGCCAGCAGTTTACCAGGGGGCTATGGAACTGAAGCTTTCTTT
CASSLPGGYGTEAFF
>-|TRBJ1-2|-|TRBV3-1
TGTGCCAGCAGCCAAGGTGTGGGGTATGGCTACACCTTC
CASSQGVGYGYTF
>-|TRBJ2-5|TRBD2|TRBV4-3
TGCGCCAGCAGCCAAGAATTCGCGGCGGGAGGCGGAGAGACCCAGTACTTC
CASSQEFAAGGGETQYF
>-|TRBJ2-4|-|TRBV7-6
TGTGCCACCTCGGAATTTTTCATGGCCAAAAACATTCAGTACTTC
CATSEFFMAKNIQYF
>-|TRBJ1-3|-|TRBV28
TGTGCCAGCAGTTTCCCCGCTTATAAAGGGGGATTTGGAAACACCATATATTTT
CASSFPAYKGGFGNTIYF
>few|TRBJ1-2|-|TRBV13
TGTGCCAGCAGCTCAGGGGATAACCAAGTCACCTATGGCTACACCTTC
CASSSGDNQVTYGYTF
>-|TRBJ1-2|-|TRBV7-2
TGTGCCAGCAGCTTAGAGGCAGAGAGGGGCTACACCTTC
CASSLEAERGYTF
>-|TRBJ2-4|-|TRBV19
TGTGCCAGTTTTTGGCGGAGTGGCAAAAACATTCAGTACTTC
CASFWRSGKNIQYF
>-|TRBJ2-1|-|TRBV7-3
TGTGCCAGCAGCTCCGGACCTCCTTATGGTGAGCAGTTCTTC
CASSSGPPYGEQFF
>few|TRBJ1-3|-|TRBV28
TGTGCCAGCAGTTTTAATACGGTTTACTCTGGAAACACCATATATTTT
CASSFNTVYSGNTIYF
>-|TRBJ2-3|-|TRBV28
TGTGCCAGCAGTCATCCCCTAGCAACTTACACAGATACGCAGTATTTT
CASSHPLATYTDTQYF
>-|TRBJ1-6|-|TRBV20-1
TGCAGTGCTAGAGATCAACGAGATAATTCACCCCTCCACTTT
CSARDQRDNSPLHF
>-|TRBJ2-7|TRBD2|TRBV6-2/TRBV6-3
TGTGCCAGCAGGACCCACAGACTAGCGGGAATGTACGAGCAGTACTTC
CASRTHRLAGMYEQYF
>once|TRBJ2-7|-|TRBV6-5
TGTGCCAGCAGTTACAATGAGGGCTACGAGCAGTACTTC
CASSYNEGYEQYF
>few|TRBJ1-5|TRBD1|TRBV12-3/TRBV12-4
TGTGCCAGCACCCCACAGGGGGCAGGGCCCCAGCATTTT
CASTPQGAGPQHF
>-|TRBJ1-3|TRBD1|TRBV20-1
TGCAGTGCTAACTTTCAGGGGGCTGCGGGAAACACCATATATTTT
CSANFQGAAGNTIYF
>few|TRBJ1-4|-|TRBV7-9
TGTGCCAGCAGCTCCTGGACCCGGCCAGGTGAAAAACTGTTTTTT
CASSSWTRPGEKLFF
>-|TRBJ1-5|-|TRBV20-1
TGCAGTGCGACGCAGGGTTATCAGCCCCAGCATTTT
CSATQGYQPQHF